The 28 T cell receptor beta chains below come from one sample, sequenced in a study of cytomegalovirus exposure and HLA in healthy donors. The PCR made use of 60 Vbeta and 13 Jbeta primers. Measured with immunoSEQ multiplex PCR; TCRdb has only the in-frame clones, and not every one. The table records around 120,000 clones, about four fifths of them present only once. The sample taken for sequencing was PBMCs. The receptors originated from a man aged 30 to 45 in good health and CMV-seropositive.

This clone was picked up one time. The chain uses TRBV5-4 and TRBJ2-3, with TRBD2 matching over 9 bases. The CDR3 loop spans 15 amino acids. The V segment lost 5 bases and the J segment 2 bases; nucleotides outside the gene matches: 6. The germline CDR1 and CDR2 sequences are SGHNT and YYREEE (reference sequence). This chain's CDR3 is CASRVRTSDTDTQYF. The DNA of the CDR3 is TGTGCCAGCAGAGTCAGGACTAGCGACACAGATACGCAGTATTTT.

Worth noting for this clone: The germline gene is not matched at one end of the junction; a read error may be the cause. CDR3 residues: CASSPGLAGPLSQGTQYF. The CDR3, as DNA: TGTGCCAGCTCACCCGGACTAGCGGGGCCCTTAAGTCAAGGGACCCAGTACTTC. V usage is TRBV18 and J usage is TRBJ2-5, with 12 positions matching TRBD2. The CDR3 has 18 residues. The germline V gene has CDR1 KGHSH and CDR2 LQKENI.

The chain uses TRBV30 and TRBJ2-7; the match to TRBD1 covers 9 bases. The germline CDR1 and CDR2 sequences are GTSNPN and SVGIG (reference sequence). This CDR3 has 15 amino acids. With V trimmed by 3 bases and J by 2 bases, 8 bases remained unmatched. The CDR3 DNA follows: TGTGCCTGGAGAAGAGCCGGGACAGGGCCCTACGAGCAGTACTTC. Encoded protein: CAWRRAGTGPYEQYF.

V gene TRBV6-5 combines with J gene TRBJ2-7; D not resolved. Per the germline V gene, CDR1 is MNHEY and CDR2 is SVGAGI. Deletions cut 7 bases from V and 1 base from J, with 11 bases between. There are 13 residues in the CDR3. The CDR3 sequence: CASTPPGSYEQYF. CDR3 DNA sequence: TGTGCCAGCACCCCGCCGGGTTCCTACGAGCAGTACTTC.

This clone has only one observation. The CDR3 loop is CASSLSKGPEGGEQFF. CDR3 bases: TGTGCCAGCAGCTTATCTAAAGGGCCCGAGGGAGGTGAGCAGTTCTTC. This chain joins TRBV5-6 and TRBJ2-1, with a weak D call TRBD2 (6 bases). Germline V gene sequence: CDR1 SGHDT, CDR2 YYEEEE. The CDR3 length is 16 residues. The V end was cut by 2 bases, the J end by 9 bases, with 21 bases between.

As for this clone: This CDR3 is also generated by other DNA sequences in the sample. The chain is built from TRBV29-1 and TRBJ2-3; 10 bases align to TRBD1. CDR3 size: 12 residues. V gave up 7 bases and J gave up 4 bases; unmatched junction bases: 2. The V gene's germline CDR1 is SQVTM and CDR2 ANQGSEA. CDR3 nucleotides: TGCAGCGGGACAGGGGGAGCAGATACGCAGTATTTT. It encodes CSGTGGADTQYF.

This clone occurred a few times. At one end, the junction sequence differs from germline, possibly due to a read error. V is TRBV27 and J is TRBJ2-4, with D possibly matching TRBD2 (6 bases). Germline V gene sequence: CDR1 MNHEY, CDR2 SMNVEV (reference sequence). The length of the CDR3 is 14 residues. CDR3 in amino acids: CASRSILAKNSQYF. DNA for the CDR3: TGTGCCAGCAGATCCATACTAGCCAAAAACAGTCAGTACTTC.

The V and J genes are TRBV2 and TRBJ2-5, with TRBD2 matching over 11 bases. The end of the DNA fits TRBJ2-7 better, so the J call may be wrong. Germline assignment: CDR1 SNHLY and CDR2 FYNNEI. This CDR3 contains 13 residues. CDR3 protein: CASTGTSGYEQYF. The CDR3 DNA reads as TGTGCCAGCACCGGGACTAGCGGCTACGAGCAGTACTTC.

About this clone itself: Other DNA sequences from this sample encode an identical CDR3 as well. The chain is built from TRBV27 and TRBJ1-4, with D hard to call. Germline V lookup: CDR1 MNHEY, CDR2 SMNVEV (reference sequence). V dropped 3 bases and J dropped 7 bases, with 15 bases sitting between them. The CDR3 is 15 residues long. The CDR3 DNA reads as TGTGCCAGCAGTTTCAGAGGCGCGCGCGGTGAAAAACTGTTTTTT. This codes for CASSFRGARGEKLFF.

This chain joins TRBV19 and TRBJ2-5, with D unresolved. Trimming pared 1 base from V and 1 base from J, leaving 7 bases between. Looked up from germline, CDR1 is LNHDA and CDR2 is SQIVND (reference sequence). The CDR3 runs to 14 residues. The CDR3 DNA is TGTGCCAGTAGTATAGGCGGCCCCCAAGAGACCCAGTACTTC. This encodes CASSIGGPQETQYF.

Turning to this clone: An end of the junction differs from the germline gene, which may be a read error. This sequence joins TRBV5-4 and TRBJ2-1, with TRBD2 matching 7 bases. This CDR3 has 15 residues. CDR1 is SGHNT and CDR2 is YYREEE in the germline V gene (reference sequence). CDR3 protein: CVSSSPGGGPNEQFF. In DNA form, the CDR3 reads TGTGTCAGCAGCTCCCCTGGGGGAGGGCCTAATGAGCAGTTCTTC.

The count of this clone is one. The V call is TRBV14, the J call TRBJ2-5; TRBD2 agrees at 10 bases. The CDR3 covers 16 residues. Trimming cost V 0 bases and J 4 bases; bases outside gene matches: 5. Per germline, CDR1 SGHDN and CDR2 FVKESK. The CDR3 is CASSQDSGGRGETQYF. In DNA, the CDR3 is TGTGCCAGCAGCCAAGATAGCGGGGGGCGAGGAGAGACCCAGTACTTC.

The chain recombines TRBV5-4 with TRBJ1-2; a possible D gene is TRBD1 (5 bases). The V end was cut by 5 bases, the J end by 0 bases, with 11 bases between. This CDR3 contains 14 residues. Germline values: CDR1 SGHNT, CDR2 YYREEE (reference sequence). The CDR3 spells CASRAGGANYGYTF. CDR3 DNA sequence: TGTGCCAGCAGGGCCGGGGGAGCTAACTATGGCTACACCTTC.

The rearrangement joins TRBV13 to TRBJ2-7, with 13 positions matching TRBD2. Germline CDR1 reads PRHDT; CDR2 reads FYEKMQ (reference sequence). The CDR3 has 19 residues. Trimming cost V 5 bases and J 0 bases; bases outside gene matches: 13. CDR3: CASSHQLAGGLPNSYEQYF. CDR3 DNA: TGTGCCAGCAGCCATCAACTAGCGGGGGGGCTACCCAACTCCTACGAGCAGTACTTC.

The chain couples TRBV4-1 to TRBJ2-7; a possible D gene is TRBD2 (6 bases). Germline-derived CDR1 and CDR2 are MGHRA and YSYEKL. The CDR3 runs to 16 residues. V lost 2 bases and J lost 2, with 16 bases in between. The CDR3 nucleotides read TGCGCCAGCAGCCAATCCCCCGGGACTTCAACCTACGAGCAGTACTTC. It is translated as CASSQSPGTSTYEQYF.

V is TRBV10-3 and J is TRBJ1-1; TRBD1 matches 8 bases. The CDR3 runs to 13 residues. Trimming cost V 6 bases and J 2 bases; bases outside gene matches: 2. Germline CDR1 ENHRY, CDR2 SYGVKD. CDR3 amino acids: CAISGQGNTEAFF. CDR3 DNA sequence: TGTGCCATCAGCGGACAGGGTAACACTGAAGCTTTCTTT.

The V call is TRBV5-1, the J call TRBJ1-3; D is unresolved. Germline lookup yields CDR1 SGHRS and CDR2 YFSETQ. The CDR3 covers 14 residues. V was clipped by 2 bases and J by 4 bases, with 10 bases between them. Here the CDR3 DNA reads TGCGCCAGCAGCTTCGAGAGTTGGGGAAACACCATATATTTT. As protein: CASSFESWGNTIYF.

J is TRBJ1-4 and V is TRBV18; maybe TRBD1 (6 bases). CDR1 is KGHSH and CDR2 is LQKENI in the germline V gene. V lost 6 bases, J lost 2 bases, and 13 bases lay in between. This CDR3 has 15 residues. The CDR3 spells CASSFTGSTNEKLFF. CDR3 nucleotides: TGTGCCAGCTCCTTTACAGGGAGCACTAATGAAAAACTGTTTTTT.

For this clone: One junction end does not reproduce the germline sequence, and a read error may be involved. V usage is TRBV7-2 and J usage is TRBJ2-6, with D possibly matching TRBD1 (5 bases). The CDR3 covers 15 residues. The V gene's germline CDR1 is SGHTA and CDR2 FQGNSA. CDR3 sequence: CASSSTTFGANGLTF. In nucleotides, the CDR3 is TGTGCCAGCAGCTCCACTACTTTTGGGGCCAACGGCCTGACTTTC.

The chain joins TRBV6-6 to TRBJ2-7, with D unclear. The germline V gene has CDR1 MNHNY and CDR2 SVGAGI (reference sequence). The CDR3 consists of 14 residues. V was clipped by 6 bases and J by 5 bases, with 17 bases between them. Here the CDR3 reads CASRSTIEFNEQYF. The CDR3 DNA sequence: TGTGCCAGCAGATCTACCATCGAGTTTAACGAGCAGTACTTC.

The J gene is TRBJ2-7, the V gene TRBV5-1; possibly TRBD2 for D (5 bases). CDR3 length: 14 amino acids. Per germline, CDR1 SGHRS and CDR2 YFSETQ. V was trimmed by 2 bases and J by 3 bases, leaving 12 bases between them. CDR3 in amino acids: CASSFRGGGYEQYF. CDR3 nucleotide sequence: TGCGCCAGCAGCTTCCGGGGTGGAGGCTACGAGCAGTACTTC.

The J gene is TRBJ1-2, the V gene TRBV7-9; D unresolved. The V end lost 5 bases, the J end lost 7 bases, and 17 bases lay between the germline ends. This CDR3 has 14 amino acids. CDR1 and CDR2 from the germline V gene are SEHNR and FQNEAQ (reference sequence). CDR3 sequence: CASSPYFGVGGYTF. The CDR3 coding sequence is TGTGCCAGCAGCCCCTATTTCGGAGTCGGTGGCTACACCTTC.

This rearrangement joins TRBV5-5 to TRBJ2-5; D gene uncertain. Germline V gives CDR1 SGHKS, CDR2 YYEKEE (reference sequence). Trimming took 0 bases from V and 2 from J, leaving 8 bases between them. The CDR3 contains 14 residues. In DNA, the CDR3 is TGTGCCAGCAGCTTGGGGGCACCACAAGAGACCCAGTACTTC. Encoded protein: CASSLGAPQETQYF.

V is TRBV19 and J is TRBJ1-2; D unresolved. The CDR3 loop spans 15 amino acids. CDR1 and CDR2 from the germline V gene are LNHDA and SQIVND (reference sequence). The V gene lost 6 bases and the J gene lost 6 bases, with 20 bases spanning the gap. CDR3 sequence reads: CASSTTVTDRDGYTF. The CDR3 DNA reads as TGTGCCAGTAGCACGACCGTGACTGACCGGGATGGCTACACCTTC.

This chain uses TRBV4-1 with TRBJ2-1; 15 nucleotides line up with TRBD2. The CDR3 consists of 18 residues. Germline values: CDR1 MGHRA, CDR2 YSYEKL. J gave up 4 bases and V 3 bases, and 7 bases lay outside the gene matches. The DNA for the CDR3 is TGCGCCAGCAGCCATGGGACTAGCGGGGGGACTCTATACAATGAGCAGTTCTTC. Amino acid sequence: CASSHGTSGGTLYNEQFF.

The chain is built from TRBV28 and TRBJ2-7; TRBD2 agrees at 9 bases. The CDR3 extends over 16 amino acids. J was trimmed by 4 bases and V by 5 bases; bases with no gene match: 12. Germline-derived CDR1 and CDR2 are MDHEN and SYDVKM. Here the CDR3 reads CASSPPTSGATYEQYF. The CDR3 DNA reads TGTGCCAGCAGTCCCCCGACTAGCGGAGCCACTTACGAGCAGTACTTC.

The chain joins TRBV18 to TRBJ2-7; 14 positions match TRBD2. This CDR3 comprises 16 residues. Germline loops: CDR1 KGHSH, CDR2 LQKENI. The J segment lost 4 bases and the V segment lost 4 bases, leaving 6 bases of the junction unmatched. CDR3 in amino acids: CASSRGTSGRVYEQYF. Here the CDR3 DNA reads TGTGCCAGCTCACGAGGGACTAGCGGGAGAGTATACGAGCAGTACTTC.

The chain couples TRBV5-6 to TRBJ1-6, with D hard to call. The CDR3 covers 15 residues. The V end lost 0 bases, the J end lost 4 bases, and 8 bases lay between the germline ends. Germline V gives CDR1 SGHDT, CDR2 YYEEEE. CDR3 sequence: CASSLGSGYNSPLHF. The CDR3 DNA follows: TGTGCCAGCAGCTTGGGTTCCGGTTATAATTCACCCCTCCACTTT.